The 8 T cell receptor beta chains in this list originate from one sample, sequenced in a study of T cells in Graves' hyperthyroidism and ophthalmopathy. Amplification targeted TCR beta CDR3 regions from RNA transcripts. An initial round of RT-PCR targeting the TCR CDR3 relied on the HTBI primer set. TCRdb reanalysed the multiplex PCR reads using MiXCR and keeps one entry per CDR3 protein. The sample includes roughly 550,000 distinct CDR3 sequences, about 15% of them seen just once. Sequencing was carried out using blood. The receptors were gathered from a woman in her thirties with Graves' ophthalmopathy.

This chain joins TRBV6-1 and TRBJ2-3; D is possibly TRBD2 (6 bases). CDR1 is MNHNS and CDR2 is SASEGT in the germline V gene. V shed 3 bases and J shed 0 bases, with 13 bases lying between them. The CDR3 length is 16 residues. The CDR3 sequence is CASSDPGGTSTDTQYF. The CDR3 DNA is TGTGCCAGCAGTGATCCGGGCGGGACTAGCACAGATACGCAGTATTTT.

There are a few counts of this clonotype. The gene calls are TRBV3-1 and TRBJ2-2; D is unresolved. CDR1 is LGHDT and CDR2 is YNNKEL in the germline V gene (reference sequence). This CDR3 contains 15 residues. Between the trimmed V and J ends, which lost 4 bases and 6 bases, there was a span of 15 bases. In nucleotides, the CDR3 is TGTGCCAGCAGCCCCCTGAAGGGTTTTTCCGGGGAGCTGTTTTTT. It yields the protein CASSPLKGFSGELFF.

This clonotype was detected many times. The V gene is TRBV6-5, the J gene TRBJ2-7; the match to TRBD2 covers 8 bases. The CDR3 sequence is 15 residues long. CDR1 and CDR2 (germline): MNHEY, SVGAGI. V dropped 7 bases and J dropped 0; count of bases not matched to a gene: 8. The DNA of the CDR3 is TGTGCCAGCAAAATGCGGACTAGCTCCTCCTACGAGCAGTACTTC. Its translation is CASKMRTSSSYEQYF.

The rearrangement links TRBV15 to TRBJ2-7, with D hard to call. The germline CDR1 and CDR2 sequences are LNHNV and YYDKDF (reference sequence). With 3 bases removed from V and 3 bases from J, the gap between germline ends came to 18 bases. CDR3 length equals 16 residues. CDR3 residues: CATSSSRAPFSYEQYF. CDR3 sequence (DNA): TGTGCCACCAGCAGCTCCCGGGCCCCCTTTAGCTACGAGCAGTACTTC.

There are a few counts of this clonotype. The CDR3 DNA is TGTGCCACCAGTAGGGGCCGCCTTTACAATGAGCAGTTCTTC. As protein: CATSRGRLYNEQFF. The chain employs TRBV24-1 and TRBJ2-1; TRBD1 is a possible D gene (5 bases). Germline V CDR1 and CDR2: KGHDR, SFDVKD. There are 14 residues in the CDR3. Trimming removed 6 bases at V and 4 bases at J, with 12 bases between.

Many counts were recorded for this clonotype. In nucleotides, the CDR3 is TGTGCCTGGTCCCCCCCGGATAGCACAGATACGCAGTATTTT. Translating gives CAWSPPDSTDTQYF. The gene calls are TRBV30 and TRBJ2-3; D is uncertain. Trimming stripped 5 bases from V and 0 bases from J, with 12 bases between. This CDR3 is 14 amino acids long. Germline assignment: CDR1 GTSNPN and CDR2 SVGIG (reference sequence). Drawing the rest from reference TRBV30 and TRBJ2-3, the complete variable domain is SQTIHQWPATLVQPVGSPLSLECTVEGTSNPNLYWYRQAAGRGLQLLFYSVGIGQISSEVPQNLSASRPQDRQFILSSKKLLLSDSGFYLCAWSPPDSTDTQYFGPGTRLTVL.

This clonotype occurred a few times. The chain joins TRBV28 to TRBJ2-2, with TRBD2 matching 12 bases. The trim removed 2 bases at V and 5 bases at J, leaving 3 bases unmatched. Germline values: CDR1 MDHEN, CDR2 SYDVKM. The CDR3 runs 16 residues. CDR3 DNA sequence: TGTGCCAGCAGTTTACTAGCGGGAGGGCGAACCGGGGAGCTGTTTTTT. This codes for CASSLLAGGRTGELFF.

This clonotype appeared a few times. The chain employs TRBV20-1 and TRBJ2-1, with 12 positions matching TRBD2. This CDR3 comprises 19 residues. With V trimmed by 0 bases and J by 3 bases, 12 bases remained unmatched. Germline V lookup: CDR1 DFQATT, CDR2 SNEGSKA (reference sequence). CDR3 coding DNA: TGCAGTGCTAGAGATCTAAGGACTAGCGGGACCTTGGGCTACAATGAGCAGTTCTTC. This translates into CSARDLRTSGTLGYNEQFF.